This TCR beta chain came from a study of identical twins. Trimming left V 6 bases short and J 7 bases short, with 19 bases between. Germline loops: CDR1 MNHNS, CDR2 SASEGT. The CDR3 runs 15 residues. MiXCR, applied by TCRdb to the 5' RACE reads, yields one record per CDR3 protein. This repertoire shows 750,000 to 950,000 distinct CDR3 sequences, roughly 12% found once; its top ten account for about 1.6%. This sample was shared with a second study, whose subject was yellow fever vaccine responses in identical twins.

The chain combines TRBV6-1 with TRBJ2-1; D perhaps matches TRBD2 (6 bases). This TCR came from a woman aged 18-30 years in good health. Sequenced: PBMCs. This CDR3 is CASSQNSGVLNEQFF. The CDR3 nucleotides read TGTGCCAGCAGCCAAAATAGCGGTGTGCTTAATGAGCAGTTCTTC.